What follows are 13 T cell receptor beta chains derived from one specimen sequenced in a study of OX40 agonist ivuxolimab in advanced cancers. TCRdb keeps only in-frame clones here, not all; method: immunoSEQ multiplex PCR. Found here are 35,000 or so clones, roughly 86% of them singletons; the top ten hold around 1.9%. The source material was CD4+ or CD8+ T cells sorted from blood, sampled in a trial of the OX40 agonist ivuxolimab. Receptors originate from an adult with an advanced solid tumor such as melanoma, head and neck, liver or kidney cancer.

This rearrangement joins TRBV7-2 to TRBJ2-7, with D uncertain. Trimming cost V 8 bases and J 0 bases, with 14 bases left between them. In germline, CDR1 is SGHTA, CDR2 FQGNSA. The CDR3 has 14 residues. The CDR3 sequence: CASSLSQASYEQYF. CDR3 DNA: TGTGCCAGCTCCCTTAGCCAGGCCTCCTACGAGCAGTACTTC.

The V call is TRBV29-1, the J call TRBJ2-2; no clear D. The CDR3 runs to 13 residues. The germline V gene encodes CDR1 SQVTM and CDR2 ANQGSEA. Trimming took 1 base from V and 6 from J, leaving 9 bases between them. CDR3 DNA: TGCAGCGTTGAAGGGTCGGTCGCCGGGGAGCTGTTTTTT. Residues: CSVEGSVAGELFF.

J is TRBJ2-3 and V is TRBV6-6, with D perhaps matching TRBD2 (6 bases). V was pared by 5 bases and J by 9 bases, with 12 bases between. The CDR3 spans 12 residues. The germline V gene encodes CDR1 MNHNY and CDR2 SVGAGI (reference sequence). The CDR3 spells CASSPLADTQYF. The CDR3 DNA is TGTGCCAGCAGTCCCTTAGCGGACACGCAGTATTTT.

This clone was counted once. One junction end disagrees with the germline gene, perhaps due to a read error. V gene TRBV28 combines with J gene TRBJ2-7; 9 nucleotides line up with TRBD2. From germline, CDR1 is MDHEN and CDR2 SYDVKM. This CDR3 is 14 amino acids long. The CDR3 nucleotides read TGTGCCAGCAAGTGGGGGACTAGCTCCAACGAGCAGTACTTC. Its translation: CASKWGTSSNEQYF.

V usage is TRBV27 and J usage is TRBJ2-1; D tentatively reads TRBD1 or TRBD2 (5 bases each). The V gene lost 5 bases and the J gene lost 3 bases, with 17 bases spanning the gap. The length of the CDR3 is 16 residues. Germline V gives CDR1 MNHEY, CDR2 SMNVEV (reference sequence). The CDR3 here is CASSNGFGAIYNEQFF. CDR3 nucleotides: TGTGCCAGCAGTAATGGATTCGGGGCTATCTACAATGAGCAGTTCTTC.

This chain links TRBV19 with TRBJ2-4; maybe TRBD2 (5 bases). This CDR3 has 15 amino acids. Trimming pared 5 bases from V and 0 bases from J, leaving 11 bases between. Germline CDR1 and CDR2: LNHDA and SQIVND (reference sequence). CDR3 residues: CASSADLLAKNIQYF. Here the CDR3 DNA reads TGTGCCAGTAGTGCGGACTTACTAGCCAAAAACATTCAGTACTTC. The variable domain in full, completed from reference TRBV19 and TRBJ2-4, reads DGGITQSPKYLFRKEGQNVTLSCEQNLNHDAMYWYRQDPGQGLRLIYYSQIVNDFQKGDIAEGYSVSREKKESFPLTVTSAQKNPTAFYLCASSADLLAKNIQYFGAGTRLSVL.

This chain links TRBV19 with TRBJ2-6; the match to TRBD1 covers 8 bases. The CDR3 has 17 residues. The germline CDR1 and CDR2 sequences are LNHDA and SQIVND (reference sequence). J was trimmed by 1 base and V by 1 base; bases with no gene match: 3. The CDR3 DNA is TGTGCCAGTAGTATAGGGACAGGGCAATCTGGGGCCAACGTCCTGACTTTC. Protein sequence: CASSIGTGQSGANVLTF.

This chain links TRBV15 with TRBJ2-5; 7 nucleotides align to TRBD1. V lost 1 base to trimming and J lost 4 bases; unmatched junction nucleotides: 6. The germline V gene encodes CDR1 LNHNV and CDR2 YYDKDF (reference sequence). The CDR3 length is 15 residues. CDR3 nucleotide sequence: TGTGCCACCAGCAGAGGAACAGGGGTCGGAGAGACCCAGTACTTC. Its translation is CATSRGTGVGETQYF.

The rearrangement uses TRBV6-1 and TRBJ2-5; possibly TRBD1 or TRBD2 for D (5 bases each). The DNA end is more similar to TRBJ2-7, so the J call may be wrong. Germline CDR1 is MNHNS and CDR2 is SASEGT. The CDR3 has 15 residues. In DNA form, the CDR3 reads TGTGCCAGCAGTGTCCGGGAAACAGGCCCCTACGAGCAGTACTTC. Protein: CASSVRETGPYEQYF.

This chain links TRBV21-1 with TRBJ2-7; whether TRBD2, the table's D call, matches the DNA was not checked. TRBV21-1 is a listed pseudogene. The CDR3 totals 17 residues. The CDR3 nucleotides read TGTGCCAGCAGCTGGGAGACTAGCGGGGGCCCCCCCCACGAGCAGTACTTC. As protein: CASSWETSGGPPHEQYF.

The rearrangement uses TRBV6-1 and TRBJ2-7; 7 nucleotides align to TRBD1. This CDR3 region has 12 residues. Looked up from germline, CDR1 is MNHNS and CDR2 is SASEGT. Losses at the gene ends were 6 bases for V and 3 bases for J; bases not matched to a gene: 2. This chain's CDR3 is CASSRQGYEQYF. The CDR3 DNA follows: TGTGCCAGCAGCCGACAGGGCTACGAGCAGTACTTC.

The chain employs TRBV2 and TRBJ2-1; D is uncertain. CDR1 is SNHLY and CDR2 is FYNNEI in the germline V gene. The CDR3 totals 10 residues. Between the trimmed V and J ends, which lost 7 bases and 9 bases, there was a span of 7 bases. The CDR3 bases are TGTGCCAGCACCCGATCTGAGCAGTTCTTC. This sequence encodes CASTRSEQFF.

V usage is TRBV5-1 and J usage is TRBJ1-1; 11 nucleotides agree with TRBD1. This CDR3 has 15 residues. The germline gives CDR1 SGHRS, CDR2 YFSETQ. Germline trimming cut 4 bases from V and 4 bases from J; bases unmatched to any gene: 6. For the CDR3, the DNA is TGCGCCAGCAGCATTGGACAGGGGGCCGGCACTGAAGCTTTCTTT. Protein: CASSIGQGAGTEAFF.